Following are 9 T cell receptor beta chains from one sample sequenced in a study of beta chain features in type 1 diabetes. What was sequenced were expressed TCRB transcripts, since all of the isolated RNA had been reverse transcribed. Sequencing used immunoSEQ multiplex PCR; TCRdb keeps in-frame clones, though not all of them. Here the sample spans 130,000 to 150,000 clones, 40% to 55% being singletons. Sequenced input: Tregs from blood. The receptors shown here come from a man in his late teens or twenties in good health.

The V gene is TRBV5-1, the J gene TRBJ2-2; D is unclear. Germline CDR1 and CDR2: SGHRS and YFSETQ. The CDR3 is 15 amino acids. The V gene lost 0 bases and the J gene lost 1 base, with 7 bases spanning the gap. Written as DNA, the CDR3 is TGCGCCAGCAGCTTGGGACGGAGGAACACCGGGGAGCTGTTTTTT. Its translation is CASSLGRRNTGELFF.

The chain joins TRBV18 to TRBJ2-2; D is uncertain. There are 11 residues in the CDR3. The V gene's germline CDR1 is KGHSH and CDR2 LQKENI. V was cut by 3 bases and J by 6 bases, with 2 bases left in between. DNA for the CDR3: TGTGCCAGCTCACCCGCCGGGGAGCTGTTTTTT. This codes for CASSPAGELFF.

This clone was found a few times. The J gene is TRBJ1-2, the V gene TRBV25-1; 10 bases line up with TRBD1. The CDR3 covers 14 residues. V dropped 4 bases and J dropped 4; count of bases not matched to a gene: 3. Germline V gives CDR1 MGHDK, CDR2 SYGVNS. The CDR3 reads CASSGQGAGYGYTF. The DNA of the CDR3 is TGTGCCAGCAGTGGACAGGGGGCGGGCTATGGCTACACCTTC.

V usage is TRBV29-1 and J usage is TRBJ2-7, with D perhaps TRBD2 (6 bases). The CDR3 extends over 13 amino acids. Germline lookup yields CDR1 SQVTM and CDR2 ANQGSEA. V lost 4 bases and J lost 1, with 11 bases in between. In DNA form, the CDR3 reads TGCAGCGTTGGGAGCGGGCGTTCCTACGAGCAGTACTTC. It codes for CSVGSGRSYEQYF.

This clone was found a few times. The V gene is TRBV6-6, the J gene TRBJ2-7, with D possibly being TRBD1 (6 bases). The germline V and J ends were trimmed by 6 bases and 2 bases, with 11 bases remaining between them. CDR3 size: 13 residues. Germline V lookup: CDR1 MNHNY, CDR2 SVGAGI (reference sequence). The DNA of the CDR3 is TGTGCCAGCAGGCGACAGGCGACCTACGAGCAGTACTTC. Protein: CASRRQATYEQYF.

The table lists this clone with a few counts. This rearrangement joins TRBV11-1 to TRBJ2-1; TRBD2 matches 9 bases. The CDR3 is made up of 15 amino acids. Germline V gene data show CDR1 as SGHAT and CDR2 as FQDESV (reference sequence). With V trimmed by 3 bases and J by 7 bases, 7 bases remained unmatched. CDR3 in amino acids: CASSLGGRAWNEQFF. The CDR3 DNA reads as TGTGCCAGCAGCTTGGGCGGGAGGGCCTGGAATGAGCAGTTCTTC.

Written as DNA, the CDR3 is TGTGCCAGCACCCGACTAGCGGGAGCTGGGACCGGGGAGCTGTTTTTT. Protein sequence: CASTRLAGAGTGELFF. The chain couples TRBV7-3 to TRBJ2-2, with 12 bases matching TRBD2. The trim removed 7 bases at V and 5 bases at J, leaving 8 bases unmatched. The CDR3 is 16 residues long. Germline CDR1 reads SGHTA; CDR2 reads FQGTGA.

This rearrangement joins TRBV5-1 to TRBJ2-3; possibly TRBD2 for D (6 bases). In germline, CDR1 is SGHRS, CDR2 YFSETQ. V gave up 0 bases and J gave up 5 bases, with 10 bases separating them. The CDR3 covers 14 residues. This CDR3 is CASSLGPGGDTQYF. The CDR3 coding sequence is TGCGCCAGCAGCTTGGGTCCCGGGGGAGATACGCAGTATTTT. Looking up the rest from reference TRBV5-1 and TRBJ2-3 gives the full variable domain: KAGVTQTPRYLIKTRGQQVTLSCSPISGHRSVSWYQQTPGQGLQFLFEYFSETQRNKGNFPGRFSGRQFSNSRSEMNVSTLELGDSALYLCASSLGPGGDTQYFGPGTRLTVL.

The chain recombines TRBV16 with TRBJ2-7; 10 positions agree with TRBD2. The V segment lost 5 bases and the J segment 0 bases; nucleotides outside the gene matches: 1. This CDR3 has 14 residues. Germline V gene sequence: CDR1 KGHSY, CDR2 FQNENV. The CDR3 protein is CASSGTSASYEQYF. The CDR3 DNA follows: TGTGCCAGCAGCGGGACTAGCGCCTCCTACGAGCAGTACTTC.